The clone carrying this T cell receptor (beta chain) was detected once. Antigen unknown. This sample stems from a study of shared clonotypes between healthy human individuals. Overall study findings and caveats: It was observed that 5% to 6.5% of naive CD4 clonotypes were shared across a handful of donors. Among donors, the sharing of clonotypes was expected to be influenced by sequencing depth.

V gave up 8 bases and J gave up 4 bases; unmatched junction bases: 10. Per the germline V gene, CDR1 is ENHRY and CDR2 is SYGVKD. The CDR3 extends over 16 amino acids. TCRdb keeps only in-frame clones here, not all; method: immunoSEQ multiplex PCR. In the table there are 2 million to 2.5 million clones, roughly 90% of which are singletons. The receptor was derived from a man between 18 and 35 years old in good health. Some clones in this sample may be carry-over from other donors' samples. Sequencing used naive CD4+ T cells from PBMCs. The subset: CD45RA+ positively selected. The chain uses TRBV10-3 and TRBJ2-2, with 10 bases fitting TRBD2. The CDR3 sequence: CAISEREGSVTGELFF. The DNA of the CDR3 is TGTGCCATCTCCGAGCGGGAGGGTTCCGTCACCGGGGAGCTGTTTTTT.